Presented here are 3 T cell receptor beta chains from one specimen sequenced in a study of shared clonotypes between healthy human individuals. Libraries were prepared by immunoSEQ multiplex PCR; TCRdb keeps only in-frame clonotypes and omits some of them. The table records about 980,000 clones, over 75% of them present only once. The sequenced sample was memory CD4+ T cells sorted from blood. Documented subset: CD45RA-negative fraction. Receptor source: a man between 18 and 35 years old in good health.

The V and J genes are TRBV7-2 and TRBJ1-3, with TRBD1 identical over 8 bases. V was pared by 5 bases and J by 3 bases, with 6 bases of the junction left unmatched. CDR3 length: 15 residues. Looked up from germline, CDR1 is SGHTA and CDR2 is FQGNSA. As DNA, the CDR3 is TGTGCCAGCAGCCAAGACAGGGGTTTTGGAAACACCATATATTTT. Its protein is CASSQDRGFGNTIYF.

In regard to this clone: The junction departs from the called germline gene at one end, perhaps through a read error. The V call is TRBV10-3, the J call TRBJ2-7; tentatively, D is TRBD1 or TRBD2 (5 bases each). This CDR3 is built from 14 residues. Germline assignment: CDR1 ENHRY and CDR2 SYGVKD. The DNA for the CDR3 is TGTGCCGTCAGGGAGTCCCTAACCAGGTACGAGCAGTACTTC. The encoded protein is CAVRESLTRYEQYF.

This clone came up once. J is TRBJ2-1 and V is TRBV9; D tentatively fits TRBD1 or TRBD2 (5 bases each). The V end was cut by 4 bases, the J end by 7 bases, with 9 bases between. There are 12 residues in the CDR3. Germline CDR1 reads SGDLS; CDR2 reads YYNGEE. DNA for the CDR3: TGTGCCAGCAGCTCTGGGGGAAATGAGCAGTTCTTC. This translates into CASSSGGNEQFF.